This TCR beta chain was captured in a study of cytomegalovirus exposure and HLA in healthy donors. The overall study: Prior work identified 120 million or so unique TCR beta sequences in some 180 million T cells. A preliminary data release comprised around 90 million unique TCRs obtained from HLA-typed donors. Findings and limits, study-wide: The investigators catalogued 150 to 200 TCR beta chains as cytomegalovirus-associated. Being productive about 90% or about 30% of the time was typical of most TCR beta V segments in an earlier analysis.

This PCR relied on a set of 60 Vbeta primers and 13 Jbeta primers. The table came from immunoSEQ multiplex PCR; TCRdb's copy has only in-frame clones and leaves some out. The data contain approximately 140,000 clones, around 79% of them singletons. This clone was counted once. Its specificity is unknown. The CDR3 totals 12 residues. Trimming removed 4 bases at V and 6 bases at J, with 10 bases between. The V gene's germline CDR1 is SGDLS and CDR2 YYNGEE. This sequence was found in a man aged 40-55 years in good health and CMV-seropositive. Sequenced input: PBMCs. The chain carries TRBV9 and TRBJ1-2; D ambiguous. CDR3 loop: CASSPLKHGYTF. CDR3 DNA: TGTGCCAGCAGCCCGCTCAAGCATGGCTACACCTTC.